This T cell receptor (beta chain) is drawn from a study of T cells in Graves' hyperthyroidism and ophthalmopathy. Amplification yielded TCR beta CDR3 regions, with RNA transcripts as the source. The TCR CDR3 was amplified in a first-round RT-PCR using the HTBI primer set. In TCRdb, the multiplex PCR reads were re-called with MiXCR into one record per CDR3 protein. Of a few hundred thousand distinct CDR3 sequences listed, approximately 15% are singletons. Reasons for excluding patients were uncontrolled infection, other autoimmune disease, pregnancy or lactation. J gave up 5 bases and V 3 bases, and 13 bases lay outside the gene matches. The CDR3 contains 17 residues. Per germline, CDR1 GTSNPN and CDR2 SVGIG (reference sequence). This clonotype appeared a few times.

The V gene is TRBV30, the J gene TRBJ2-5; 12 nucleotides match TRBD2. Material: blood. This TCR came from a young woman with Graves' hyperthyroidism. Written as DNA, the CDR3 is TGTGCCTGGAGCCTTCAAAATCCCGGACTAGCGGGGGAGACCCAGTACTTC. Its protein product is CAWSLQNPGLAGETQYF.